The rows below give T cell receptor beta chains drawn from one sample of a study of blood T cells in healthy people across ages. TCRdb fed the 5' RACE reads into MiXCR, producing one record per CDR3 protein. Here the sample spans more than 900,000 distinct CDR3 sequences, less than 25% being singletons. These data were also filed under a second study, of T cells of mothers and their children.

The material sequenced was blood. These TCRs come from a girl aged 2 to 10 in good health. Each CDR3 is given with its conserved first and last residue. D genes are given only for firm matches. Clone size is stated in some rows and not others, as once, few, many or a class when expanded.

clone_size j_call d_call v_call cdr3_nt cdr3_aa
NA TRBJ2-7 NA TRBV20-1 TGCAGTTCCCTCGGGGTCCCCTCCTACGAGCAGTACTTC CSSLGVPSYEQYF
NA TRBJ2-1 TRBD2 TRBV11-3 TGTGCCAGCAGCTTAGATGGCGGTAGCGGGGGGTTATCCTATGAGCAGTTCTTC CASSLDGGSGGLSYEQFF
NA TRBJ2-3 NA TRBV7-3 TGTGCCAGCAGCCCCGGGACCAACACAGATACGCAGTATTTT CASSPGTNTDTQYF
NA TRBJ2-7 NA TRBV7-2 TGTGCCAGCAGCTTAGGGGGAAGGGTACACGAGCAGTACTTC CASSLGGRVHEQYF
many TRBJ1-2 NA TRBV4-1 TGCGCCAGCAGCGAAATTCCGGGCTATGGCTACACCTTC CASSEIPGYGYTF
few TRBJ2-1 NA TRBV20-1 TGCAGTGCCAGTCAGGTGGGGGCCTACAATGAGCAGTTCTTC CSASQVGAYNEQFF
NA TRBJ1-1 NA TRBV4-2 TGTGCCAGCAGCCATGGGGGCAGAGGGGACACTGAAGCTTTCTTT CASSHGGRGDTEAFF
NA TRBJ2-3 TRBD1 TRBV7-9 TGTGCCAGCAGCTCGAGAACAGGGGGCGCTTGGGATACGCAGTATTTT CASSSRTGGAWDTQYF
few TRBJ2-6 TRBD1 TRBV11-2 TGTGCCAGCAGCCCCCCTAGTACAGGGGCAACCAACGTCCTGACTTTC CASSPPSTGATNVLTF
few TRBJ2-5 NA TRBV10-3 TGTGCCATCAGAGAACAAGAGACCCAGTACTTC CAIREQETQYF
many TRBJ2-1 NA TRBV4-1 TGCGCCAGCAGCCAAGGCGACTCCTACAATGAGCAGTTCTTC CASSQGDSYNEQFF
NA TRBJ2-5 TRBD2 TRBV13 TGTGCCAGCAGCCTAGCGGGTCTCATGAATCAAGAGACCCAGTACTTC CASSLAGLMNQETQYF
NA TRBJ2-7 NA TRBV29-1 TGCAGCGTTGGGGCCGAGGGCGAGCAGTACTTC CSVGAEGEQYF
few TRBJ1-1 NA TRBV29-1 TGCAGCGTTTCCGCCGACAGGTTGAACACTGAAGCTTTCTTT CSVSADRLNTEAFF
NA TRBJ1-2 NA TRBV11-2 TGTGCCAGCAGCTTAGGTCGGGGGCAGGCTTATGGCTACACCTTC CASSLGRGQAYGYTF
NA TRBJ2-1 TRBD2 TRBV5-1 TGCGCCAGCAGCTTTCCTAGCGGGAGGGATGTTAGGAATGAGCAGTTCTTC CASSFPSGRDVRNEQFF
NA TRBJ2-5 NA TRBV5-1 TGCGCCAGCAGCTTCCCCCGGCGGACTTCCCTTAGGATGTCACAAGAGACCCAGTACTTC CASSFPRRTSLRMSQETQYF
few TRBJ1-4 NA TRBV7-2 TGTGCCAGCAGCTTAGGACAGCCAAAGCGCCCTACGCATGAAAAACTGTTCTTT CASSLGQPKRPTHEKLFF
few TRBJ1-1 NA TRBV24-1 TGTGCCACCCGGGGGGAGAGCTACTTGTCGGGAGCTTTCTTT CATRGESYLSGAFF
NA TRBJ1-1 NA TRBV10-3 TGTGCCATCAGTGAGTCGCGACAGATGAACACTGAAGCTTTCTTT CAISESRQMNTEAFF
few TRBJ2-3 NA TRBV5-1 TGCGCCAGCAGCTCCGGGGAAATCTTCACAGATACGCAGTATTTT CASSSGEIFTDTQYF
once TRBJ2-5 TRBD1 TRBV7-9 TGTGCCAGCATCCAGGGGGCCGGGAAAGAGACCCAGTACTTC CASIQGAGKETQYF
few TRBJ2-1 NA TRBV16 TGTGCCAGCAGCCAGTGGGACTCCAACAATGAGCAGTTCTTC CASSQWDSNNEQFF
NA TRBJ2-1 TRBD2 TRBV29-1 TGCAGTGGGACTAGCGGGAGAATAGATGAGCAGTTCTTC CSGTSGRIDEQFF
NA TRBJ2-1 NA TRBV29-1 TGCAGCGTTGTTGGGAGGATGGTTGCCAATGAGCAGTTCTTC CSVVGRMVANEQFF
NA TRBJ2-1 NA TRBV29-1 TGCAGCGTTGAAGGGGCGTCCACTTACAATGAGCAGTTCTTC CSVEGASTYNEQFF
few TRBJ2-2 NA TRBV6-2/TRBV6-3 TGTGCCAGCAGCCCAGTGTACACCGGGGAGCTGTTTTTT CASSPVYTGELFF
few TRBJ2-5 NA TRBV29-1 TGCAGCGTGACTAACGGGGACCGTTCGTGGAACTTC CSVTNGDRSWNF
NA TRBJ2-1 TRBD2 TRBV7-3 TGTGCCAGCAAACTAGCGGGAAACAATGAGCAGTTCTTC CASKLAGNNEQFF
few TRBJ2-1 NA TRBV6-5 TGTGCCAGCAGTTACGGAGGGGTCTACAATGAGCAGTTCTTC CASSYGGVYNEQFF
few TRBJ2-7 TRBD2 TRBV9 TGTGCCAGCAGCTACGGTAGCGGGGGAGGGTACGAGCAGTACTTC CASSYGSGGGYEQYF
NA TRBJ1-5 TRBD1 TRBV12-3/TRBV12-4 TGTGCCAGCAGTTTTTTGGGACAGGGGATCAATCAGCCCCAGCATTTT CASSFLGQGINQPQHF
few TRBJ2-1 NA TRBV20-1 TGCAGTGCTTCCGTAGGTCCTGTGGATACTAATGAGCAGTTCTTC CSASVGPVDTNEQFF
few TRBJ2-1 TRBD2 TRBV7-3 TGTGCCAGCAGCTCGGGGACTAGCGGGATGAATATAGGCGATGAGCAGTTCTTC CASSSGTSGMNIGDEQFF
NA TRBJ1-1 NA TRBV20-1 TGCAGTGTGGACGGCTCCGATTTCTTT CSVDGSDFF
few TRBJ2-5 NA TRBV14 TGTGCCAGCAGCTTAAGTCCAGGCCCAGAGACCCAGTACTTC CASSLSPGPETQYF
NA TRBJ1-1 TRBD1 TRBV2 TGTGCCAGCCTCAGGGGGCCCACTGAAGCTTTCTTT CASLRGPTEAFF
NA TRBJ2-4 NA TRBV4-3 TGCGCCAGCAGCCAATTTAGGTCTCTTCTAGCCAAAAACATTCAGTACTTC CASSQFRSLLAKNIQYF
few TRBJ2-3 TRBD2 TRBV29-1 TGCAGCGTGGCCCTAGCGGGGGGTATAGATACGCAGTATTTT CSVALAGGIDTQYF
NA TRBJ2-6 NA TRBV29-1 TGCAGCGTTCGGGGCGAGAGCTCTGGGGCCAACGTCCTGACTTTC CSVRGESSGANVLTF
few TRBJ1-1 NA TRBV7-8 TGTGCCAGCAGCGACCTGGAGATCCTGAACACTGAAGCTTTCTTT CASSDLEILNTEAFF
NA TRBJ2-7 NA TRBV2 TGTGCCAGCAGTGGGGGACATCCCTACGAGCAGTACTTC CASSGGHPYEQYF
NA TRBJ1-4 TRBD1 TRBV10-3 TGTGCCATCAGCGAGAAGACAGGGGTAAATGAAAAACTGTTTTTT CAISEKTGVNEKLFF
NA TRBJ2-5 NA TRBV20-1 TGCAGTGCTGAAGGTTTCAGTGGGGGGCCCATGGGGACCCAGCACTTC CSAEGFSGGPMGTQHF
NA TRBJ1-2 NA TRBV7-9 TGTGCCAGCAGCTTTACCGGGACATACACCTATGGCTGCACCTTC CASSFTGTYTYGCTF